This TCR beta chain was captured by sequencing in a study of post-analysis software for immune sequencing data. The overall study: The patients showed relapsing-remitting, secondary progressive and progressive-relapsing multiple sclerosis courses.

Sequencing libraries made from TCR beta cDNA carried unique molecular identifiers. Starting from around 0.96 to 9.9 million T cells, the study yielded approximately 460,000 cDNA molecules. TCRdb analysed the PCR reads with MiXCR anew, one entry per CDR3 protein. The table records 150,000 to 200,000 distinct CDR3 sequences, 30% of them present only once. Study observations and caveats: Significantly lower normalized Chao1 diversity was found in patients with multiple sclerosis relative to controls.

This clonotype was counted between two and nine times. The antigen is unknown. The TCR comes from a girl aged 10-17 years with multiple sclerosis. The specimen was blood.

CDR3 sequence reads: CASQLGRVAEAFF. DNA of the CDR3: TGTGCCAGCCAACTGGGCAGGGTCGCTGAAGCTTTCTTT. The chain couples TRBV12-3 or TRBV12-4 to TRBJ1-1, with D perhaps matching TRBD1 (5 bases). This CDR3 has 13 residues. Trimming shortened V by 8 bases and J by 6 bases, and 16 bases separated the two germline ends.